The T cell receptor (beta chain) under discussion was sequenced for a study of OX40 agonist ivuxolimab in advanced cancers. Libraries were prepared by immunoSEQ multiplex PCR; TCRdb keeps only in-frame clonotypes and omits some of them. The sample has 95,000 to 120,000 clones, under 95% seen once. The germline V and J ends were trimmed by 6 bases and 0 bases, with 26 bases remaining between them. Per germline, CDR1 SQVTM and CDR2 ANQGSEA. This CDR3 spans 18 amino acids. The material sequenced was CD4+ or CD8+ T cells sorted from blood, taken in a trial of the OX40 agonist ivuxolimab. The chain has TRBV29-1 and TRBJ1-2; no firm D call. This TCR was recovered from an adult with an advanced solid tumor such as melanoma, head and neck, liver or kidney cancer. The CDR3 DNA is TGCAGCGTCGCCCGAGGGAAGGGCGGTATTCCTACTAACTATGGCTACACCTTC. Its translation is CSVARGKGGIPTNYGYTF.